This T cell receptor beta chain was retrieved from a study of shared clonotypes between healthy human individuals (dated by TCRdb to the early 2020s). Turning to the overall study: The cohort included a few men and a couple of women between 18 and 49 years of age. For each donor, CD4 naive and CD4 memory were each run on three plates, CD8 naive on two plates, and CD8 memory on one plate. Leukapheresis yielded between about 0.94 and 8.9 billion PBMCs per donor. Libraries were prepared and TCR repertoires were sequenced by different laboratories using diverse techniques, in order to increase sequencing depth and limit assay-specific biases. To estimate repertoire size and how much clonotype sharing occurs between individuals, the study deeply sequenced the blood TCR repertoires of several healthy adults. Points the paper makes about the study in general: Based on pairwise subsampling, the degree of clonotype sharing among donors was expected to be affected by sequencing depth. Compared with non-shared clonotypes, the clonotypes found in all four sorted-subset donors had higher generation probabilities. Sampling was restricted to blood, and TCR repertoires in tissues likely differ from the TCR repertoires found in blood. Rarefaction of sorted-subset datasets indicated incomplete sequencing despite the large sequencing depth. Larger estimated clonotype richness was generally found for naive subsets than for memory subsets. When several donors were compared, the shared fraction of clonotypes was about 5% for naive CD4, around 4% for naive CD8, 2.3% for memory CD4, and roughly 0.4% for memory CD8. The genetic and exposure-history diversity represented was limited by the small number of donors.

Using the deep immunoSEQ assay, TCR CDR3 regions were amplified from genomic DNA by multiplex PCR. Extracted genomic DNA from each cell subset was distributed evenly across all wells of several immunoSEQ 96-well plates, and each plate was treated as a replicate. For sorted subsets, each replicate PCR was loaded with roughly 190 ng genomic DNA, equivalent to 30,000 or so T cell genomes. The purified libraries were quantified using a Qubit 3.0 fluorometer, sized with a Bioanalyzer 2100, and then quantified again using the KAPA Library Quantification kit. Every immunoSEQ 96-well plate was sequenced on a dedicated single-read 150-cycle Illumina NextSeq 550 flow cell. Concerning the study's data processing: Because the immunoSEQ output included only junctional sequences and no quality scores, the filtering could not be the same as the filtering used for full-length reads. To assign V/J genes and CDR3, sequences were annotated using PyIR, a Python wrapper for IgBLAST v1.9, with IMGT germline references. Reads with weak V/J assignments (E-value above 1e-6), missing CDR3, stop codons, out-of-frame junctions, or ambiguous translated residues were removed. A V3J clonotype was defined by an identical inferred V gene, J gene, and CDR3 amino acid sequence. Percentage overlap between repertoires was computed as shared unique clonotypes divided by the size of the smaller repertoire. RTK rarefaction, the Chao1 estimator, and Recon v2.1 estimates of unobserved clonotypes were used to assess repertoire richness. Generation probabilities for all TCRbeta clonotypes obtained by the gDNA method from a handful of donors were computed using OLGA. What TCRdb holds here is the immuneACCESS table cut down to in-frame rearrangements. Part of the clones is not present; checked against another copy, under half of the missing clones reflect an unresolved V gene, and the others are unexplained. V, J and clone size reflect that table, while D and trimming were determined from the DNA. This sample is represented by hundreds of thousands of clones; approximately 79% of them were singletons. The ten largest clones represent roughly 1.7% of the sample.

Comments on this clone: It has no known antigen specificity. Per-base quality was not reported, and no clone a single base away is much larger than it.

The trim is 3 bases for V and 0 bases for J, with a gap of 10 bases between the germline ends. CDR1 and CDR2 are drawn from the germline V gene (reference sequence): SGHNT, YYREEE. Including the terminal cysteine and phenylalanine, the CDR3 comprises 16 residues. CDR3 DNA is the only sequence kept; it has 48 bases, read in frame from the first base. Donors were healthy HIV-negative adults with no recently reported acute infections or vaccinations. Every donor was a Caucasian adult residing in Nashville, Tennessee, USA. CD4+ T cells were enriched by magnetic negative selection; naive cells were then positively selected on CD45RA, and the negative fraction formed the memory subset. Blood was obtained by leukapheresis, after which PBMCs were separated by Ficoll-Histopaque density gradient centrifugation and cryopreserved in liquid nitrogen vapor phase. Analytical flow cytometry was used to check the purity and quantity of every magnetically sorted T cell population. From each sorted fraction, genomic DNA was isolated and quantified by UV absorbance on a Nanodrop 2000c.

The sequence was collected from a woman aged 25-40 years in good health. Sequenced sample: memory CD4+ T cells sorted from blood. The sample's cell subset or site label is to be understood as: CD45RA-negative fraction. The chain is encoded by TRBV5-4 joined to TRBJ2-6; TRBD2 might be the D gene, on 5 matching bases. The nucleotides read TGTGCCAGCAGCTCCGGGGTTCACTCTGGGGCCAACGTCCTGACTTTC. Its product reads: CASSSGVHSGANVLTF.